The rows below give T cell receptor beta chains drawn from one sample of a study of blood T cells in healthy people across ages. TCRdb reprocessed the 5' RACE reads via MiXCR and lists one record per CDR3 protein. The sample lists over a million distinct CDR3 sequences; under 55% were seen once. Sequenced: blood. All receptors derive from a woman aged 55-69 years in good health. Each CDR3 is given with its conserved first and last residue. D genes are given only for firm matches. Size values are once, few and many counts, or a class for expanded clones, and some rows have none.

few	TRBJ1-2	TRBV12-3/TRBV12-4	-	CASTTDVFANYGYTF	TGTGCCAGCACTACGGACGTATTCGCAAACTATGGCTACACCTTC
few	TRBJ1-2	TRBV28	TRBD1	CASSSGQGVRIGGYTF	TGTGCCAGCAGTTCGGGACAGGGGGTTAGGATCGGTGGCTACACCTTC
-	TRBJ2-7	TRBV12-3/TRBV12-4	TRBD2	CASSSGTSGRATYEQYF	TGTGCCAGCAGTTCCGGGACTAGCGGGCGAGCAACCTACGAGCAGTACTTC
-	TRBJ2-2	TRBV20-1	-	CSANAGPGELFF	TGCAGTGCTAATGCGGGACCCGGGGAGCTGTTTTTT
-	TRBJ1-5	TRBV27	-	CASSWRENQPQHF	TGTGCCAGCAGTTGGAGGGAAAATCAGCCCCAGCATTTT
-	TRBJ2-7	TRBV20-1	-	CSARGDTSTYEQYF	TGCAGTGCTAGGGGTGACACCTCAACCTACGAGCAGTACTTC
many	TRBJ1-2	TRBV29-1	-	CSVEFWRDGYTF	TGCAGCGTTGAATTTTGGCGGGATGGCTACACCTTC
-	TRBJ2-3	TRBV7-2	-	CASSPRVRTTDTQYF	TGTGCCAGCAGCCCTCGGGTCCGAACCACAGATACGCAGTATTTT
few	TRBJ2-7	TRBV6-7	-	CASSYPRDAVYEQYF	TGTGCCAGCAGTTACCCCAGGGACGCTGTCTACGAGCAGTACTTC
-	TRBJ2-4	TRBV28	-	CASSSFGGQAKNIQYF	TGTGCCAGCAGTTCCTTTGGGGGACAAGCCAAAAACATTCAGTACTTC
-	TRBJ2-1	TRBV7-6	TRBD2	CASSMGLAGYNEQFF	TGTGCCAGCAGCATGGGACTAGCGGGCTACAATGAGCAGTTCTTC
few	TRBJ2-7	TRBV5-1	-	CASSFAGLNDNEQYF	TGCGCCAGCAGCTTTGCAGGCTTAAACGACAATGAGCAGTACTTC
-	TRBJ2-7	TRBV30	TRBD1	CAWSVGTGPYEQYF	TGTGCCTGGAGTGTGGGGACAGGACCCTACGAGCAGTACTTC
-	TRBJ1-4	TRBV5-1	TRBD1	CASSQAGTGFNEKLFF	TGCGCCAGCAGCCAAGCCGGGACAGGTTTTAATGAAAAACTGTTTTTT
-	TRBJ1-1	TRBV7-9	-	CASSSTRTELNTEAFF	TGTGCCAGCAGCTCAACCCGGACAGAGTTGAACACTGAAGCTTTCTTT
-	TRBJ2-3	TRBV5-4	TRBD2	CASSRAGQGTDTQYF	TGTGCCAGCAGCAGAGCGGGGCAGGGTACGGATACGCAGTATTTT
many	TRBJ1-4	TRBV29-1	-	CSVGQNNEKLFF	TGCAGCGTTGGACAGAATAATGAAAAACTGTTTTTT
many	TRBJ1-2	TRBV27	-	CASSLRENYGYTF	TGTGCCAGCAGCCTTAGGGAGAACTATGGCTACACCTTC
-	TRBJ2-3	TRBV21-1	-	CASSKVFGLAGVIRDDTDTQYF	TGTGCCAGCAGCAAAGTATTTGGGCTAGCGGGAGTCATCCGCGACGACACAGATACGCAGTATTTT
few	TRBJ2-7	TRBV14	TRBD2	CASSHHLPGLGGLTEQYF	TGTGCCAGCAGCCACCACCTACCGGGACTAGGAGGCCTAACCGAGCAGTACTTC
few	TRBJ2-1	TRBV6-1	TRBD1	CASSRDRGPNEQFF	TGTGCCAGCTCCCGGGACAGGGGGCCAAATGAGCAGTTCTTC
-	TRBJ1-1	TRBV10-3	-	CAISESGDLEAFF	TGTGCCATCAGTGAGTCAGGGGATCTTGAAGCTTTCTTT
-	TRBJ1-5	TRBV21-1	-	CASSMGHTSNQPQHF	TGTGCCAGCAGCATGGGACATACTAGCAATCAGCCCCAGCATTTT
-	TRBJ2-1	TRBV11-2	-	CASRTSGLPAGGQFF	TGTGCCAGCAGAACAAGCGGGCTCCCTGCAGGAGGGCAGTTCTTC
-	TRBJ2-5	TRBV30	TRBD2	CAWSVSGTSQYF	TGTGCCTGGAGTGTCTCAGGGACTAGCCAGTACTTC
-	TRBJ2-6	TRBV29-1	TRBD2	CSVGSSGNSGANVLTF	TGCAGCGTTGGCAGTAGCGGGAATTCTGGGGCCAACGTCCTGACTTTC
few	TRBJ2-3	TRBV6-5	-	CASSYSRGTGTDTQYF	TGTGCCAGCAGTTACTCCCGGGGGACCGGCACAGATACGCAGTATTTT
-	TRBJ2-7	TRBV5-1	TRBD2	CASSWGLAGSLGSYEQYF	TGCGCCAGCAGCTGGGGACTAGCGGGATCCTTAGGATCCTACGAGCAGTACTTC
-	TRBJ2-1	TRBV18	TRBD2	CASSPSGLAKGSSYNEQFF	TGTGCCAGCTCACCATCGGGACTAGCGAAGGGGAGCTCCTACAATGAGCAGTTCTTC
many	TRBJ2-5	TRBV29-1	-	CSAGLEGTQYF	TGCAGCGCCGGGCTTGAGGGGACCCAGTACTTC
-	TRBJ2-1	TRBV4-1	-	CASSQDRARPGNEQFF	TGCGCCAGCAGCCAAGATCGGGCTAGGCCTGGTAATGAGCAGTTCTTC